This record covers a single T cell receptor beta chain. This clonotype has at least ten counts. The clone's antigen remains unknown. Base qualities are not recorded, but no much larger clone differs from it by a single base. Sequences SEHNR (CDR1) and FQNEAQ (CDR2) are obtained from the germline V gene (reference sequence). From its cysteine to its phenylalanine, the CDR3 spans 13 amino acids. The CDR3 DNA has 39 bases and is translated from base 1. V sheds 4 bases and J sheds 2 bases, leaving 8 bases between their ends. The intended sense of this specimen's time point label: newly diagnosed GD, antithyroid drugs for less than 3 months. For both TCR sequencing and RNA sequencing, RNA was extracted from PBMCs using TRIzol. The diagnosis of Graves' disease was made according to American Thyroid Association guidelines. Recruitment of patients was carried out at an endocrinology department in Xi'an, China. From each patient, 7.5 to 9.5 milliliters of peripheral blood was collected into an EDTA anticoagulant tube. Ficoll Paque Plus density gradient separation was used to isolate PBMCs, and no further T cell sorting was done. RNA quality was checked with an Agilent 2100 Bioanalyzer and agarose gel, and concentration with a NanoDrop 2000.

Library creation used multiplex PCR. Sequencing was performed on an Illumina HiSeq 4000. CDR3 regions were amplified by Arm-PCR with iRepertoire HTBI primers to construct TCR beta libraries. Before sequencing, the PCR products underwent gel purification. On the study's bioinformatics: A total of 62 TRBV and approximately 15 TRBJ segments were identified across samples and were used for gene usage analysis of CDR3 amino acid clonotypes. COPE and FqMerger were used to merge filtered high-quality paired reads into contigs. BLAST was used to align contigs to IMGT TRBV, TRBD and TRBJ reference genes, with CDR3 defined following IMGT. Any clonotype with a frequency above 0.1% was classified as a highly expanded clone. Repertoire diversity was measured by Shannon entropy, and V-J evenness by the Gini coefficient. Clonotypes shared by more than one individual were considered public. TCRdb reprocessed the public reads (quality trimming at Q25 with fastp, clone calling with MiXCR) and kept in-frame beta chains. Every distinct CDR3 protein forms one entry, paired with its most common genes and DNA. These V and J calls rely on TCRdb rather than the paper's analysis. The sample has more than 450,000 distinct CDR3 sequences on record, roughly 16% of them singletons. Over 9% of the sample rests with the top ten.

The sample belongs to a study of regulatory T cells in long-lasting Graves disease (dated by TCRdb to the early 2020s). With respect to the entire study: In the newly diagnosed Graves' disease group, patients had been taking antithyroid drugs for less than 3 months. Peripheral blood TCR sequencing and RNA sequencing compared persistent Graves' disease patients with newly diagnosed Graves' disease patients. The study was conducted in China and was registered as a clinical trial. A total of roughly 33 samples underwent TCR sequencing: about 13 from persistent and approximately 20 from newly diagnosed Graves' disease patients.

General conclusions and limits of the study: The authors noted that the small sample size was a limitation that may lower accuracy. Persistent disease showed preferential use of TRBV28, TRBJ1-2 and TRBJ2-5, whereas newly diagnosed disease favored TRBV20-1 and TRBJ2-1. Lower TCR Shannon entropy and fewer highly expanded clones were observed in persistent Graves' disease patients than in newly diagnosed patients, which suggested clonal expansion. Only the TCR beta chain was sequenced and analyzed. Persistent patients shared more public clonotypes among themselves (fewer than 3,000) than newly diagnosed patients did (nearly 1,000). The study examined only peripheral blood because the primary lesion, thyroid tissue, could not be accessed.

The same specimen was also included in a second study, on T cells in Graves' hyperthyroidism and ophthalmopathy. Drawing on the second study: A patient counted as having stable Graves' hyperthyroidism if no progression to ophthalmopathy occurred over 18 months of follow-up. Hyperthyroidism patients were newly diagnosed, had a disease duration of under 2 months, and were aged 18 to 65 years. The study excluded patients with uncontrolled infections, other autoimmune diseases, pregnancy or lactation. Diagnoses were established on the basis of clinical symptoms, serum thyroxine and TRAb, thyroid ultrasound, and orbital computed tomography. The first round of RT-PCR for the TCR CDR3 was performed with the HTBI primer set and the Qiagen OneStep RT-PCR kit. Most expanded thyroid clonotypes (frequency above 0.001) were also detected in blood, a finding suggesting that blood repertoires may reflect thyroid immune responses. A model built on a 13 V-J signature distinguished ophthalmopathy from stable hyperthyroidism, reaching around 87% sensitivity and 81% to 83% specificity in cross-validation and 80%/75% in testing. In validation, the model predicted progression to ophthalmopathy a median of roughly 6.2 months before onset, with roughly 71% sensitivity and 72.22% specificity. To identify TCR V-J signatures that set the groups apart, the researchers used a discovery cohort of approximately 98 patients, made up of under 45 with Graves' ophthalmopathy and about 55 with stable Graves' hyperthyroidism. An independent validation cohort of under 20 hyperthyroidism patients and approximately 15 patients who later progressed to ophthalmopathy tested prospective prediction of ophthalmopathy. The 75 to 100 discovery patients were divided at random into training and test sets in a 7:3 ratio. In several Graves' hyperthyroidism patients, the study also compared T-cell repertoires from thyroid tissue with T-cell repertoires from blood. Once sampling was done, hyperthyroidism patients were given methimazole at a starting dose of 30 mg daily, whereas ophthalmopathy patients were given high-dose intravenous methylprednisolone. Libraries were constructed in a second round of multiplex PCR, after which size selection and purification were performed. Paired-end sequencing of the libraries was performed with 100 bp reads on an Illumina HiSeq2000. Raw data were processed with SOAPnuke, discarding reads with adapters, uncalled bases, mean Phred below 15, or no exact constant-primer or identifier match. COPE v1.2.5 was used to merge the high-quality paired reads, and each unique nucleotide sequence was defined as a clonotype. Clonotypes were aligned to IMGT TRBV, TRBD and TRBJ reference segments using MiTCR v1.1. The analysis included only V-J combinations with a frequency above 0.0001, which together covered 99% to 99.2% of the repertoires. The TCS score was defined as the ratio of F50 (clonal expansion) to E x V (chaos), calculated using BLOSUM62-based TCRdist between CDR3 peptides within each V-J. Welch's t-statistics and random forest reduced 500 to 550 V-J features to 10 to 15, which were used in a naive Bayes classifier (R e1071). No statistical method was used to set the sample size in advance, and investigators knew the group allocation. The paper reports TCR Vbeta CDR3 sequencing of over 120 peripheral blood samples: under 45 ophthalmopathy, fewer than 85 hyperthyroidism and around 17 progressor patients.

Rearrangement joined TRBV7-9 to TRBJ1-2; D gene: possibly TRBD1, on 5 matching bases. This sequence was found in a man aged 40-49 years with Graves disease. Donor details come from another sample of the same person, matched by shared clones. Sample: peripheral blood mononuclear cells (PBMCs), taken at new diagnosis, from a patient treated with antithyroid drugs. The nucleotide sequence reads TGTGCCAGCAGCTCCAGGGAGAACTATGGCTACACCTTC. Its protein product is CASSSRENYGYTF.